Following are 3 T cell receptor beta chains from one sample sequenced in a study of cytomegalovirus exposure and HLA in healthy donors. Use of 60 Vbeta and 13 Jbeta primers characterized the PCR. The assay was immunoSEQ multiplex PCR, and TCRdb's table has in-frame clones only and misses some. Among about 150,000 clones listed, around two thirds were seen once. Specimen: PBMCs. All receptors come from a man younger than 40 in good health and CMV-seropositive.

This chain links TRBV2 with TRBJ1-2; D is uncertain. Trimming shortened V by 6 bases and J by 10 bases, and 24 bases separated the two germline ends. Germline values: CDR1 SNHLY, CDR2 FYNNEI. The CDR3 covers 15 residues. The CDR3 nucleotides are TGTGCCAGCAGGGAGGACCGGGTTGGCGGGTTGGCCTACACCTTC. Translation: CASREDRVGGLAYTF.

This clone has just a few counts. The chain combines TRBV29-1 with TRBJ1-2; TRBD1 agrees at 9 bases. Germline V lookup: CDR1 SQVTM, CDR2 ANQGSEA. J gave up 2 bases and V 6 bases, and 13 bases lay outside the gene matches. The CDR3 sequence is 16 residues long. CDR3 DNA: TGCAGCGTATTCTGGGCGGGACAGGGAAAAAACTATGGCTACACCTTC. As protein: CSVFWAGQGKNYGYTF.

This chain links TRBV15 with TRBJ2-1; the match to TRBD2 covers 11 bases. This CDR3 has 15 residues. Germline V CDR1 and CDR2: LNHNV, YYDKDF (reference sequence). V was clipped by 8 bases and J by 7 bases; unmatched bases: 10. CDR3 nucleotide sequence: TGTGCCACCTGCCGGACTAGCGGGTATCAGAATGAGCAGTTCTTC. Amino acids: CATCRTSGYQNEQFF.